This T cell receptor (beta chain) derives from a study of cytomegalovirus exposure and HLA in healthy donors. As concerns this clone: Its antigen is currently unknown.

CDR3 length: 12 residues. Germline loops: CDR1 MNHNS, CDR2 SASEGT. Trimming shortened V by 10 bases and J by 7 bases, and 16 bases separated the two germline ends. Study-wide findings and caveats: In a later analysis, HLA-associated beta chains showed higher expansion and lower generation probabilities than comparable chains. In presence/absence analyses, roughly uniform sequencing depth across donors was assumed. Analysis was carried out at a later point, and it linked a missense DCLRE1C variant to TCR beta V- and J-gene trimming. In an earlier analysis, about 87% or about 30%: the productive usage of most TCR beta V segments.

Primers included in the PCR were 60 Vbeta and 13 Jbeta primers. Assay used: immunoSEQ multiplex PCR; TCRdb lists only in-frame clones, some missing. The table shows 100,000 to 130,000 clones, with about 74% occurring only once. This TCR came from a woman in her thirties or forties in good health and CMV-seropositive. The sample was PBMCs. This sequence joins TRBV6-1 and TRBJ1-1, with a tentative D call TRBD1 (6 bases). The CDR3, as DNA: TGTGCCATCCTAGGACAGCTCCGTGAAGCTTTCTTT. Its protein product is CAILGQLREAFF.